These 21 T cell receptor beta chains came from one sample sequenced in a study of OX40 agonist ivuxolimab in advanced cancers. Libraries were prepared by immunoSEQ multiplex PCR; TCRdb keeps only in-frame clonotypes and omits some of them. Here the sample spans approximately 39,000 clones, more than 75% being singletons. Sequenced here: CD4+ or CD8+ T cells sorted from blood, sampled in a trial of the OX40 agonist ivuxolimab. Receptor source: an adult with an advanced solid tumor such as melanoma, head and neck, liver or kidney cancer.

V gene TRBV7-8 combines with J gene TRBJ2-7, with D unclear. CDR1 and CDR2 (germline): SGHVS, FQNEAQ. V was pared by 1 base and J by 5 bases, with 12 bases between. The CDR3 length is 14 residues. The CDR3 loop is CASSLVSDFDEQYF. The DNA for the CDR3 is TGTGCCAGCAGCTTAGTGTCAGACTTCGACGAGCAGTACTTC.

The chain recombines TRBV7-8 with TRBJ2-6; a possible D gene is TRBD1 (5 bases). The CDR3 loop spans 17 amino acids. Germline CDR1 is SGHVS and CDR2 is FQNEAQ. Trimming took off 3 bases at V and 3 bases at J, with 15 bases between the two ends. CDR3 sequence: CASSFMTVRFGANVLTF. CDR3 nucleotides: TGTGCCAGCAGCTTCATGACAGTGCGATTTGGGGCCAACGTCCTGACTTTC. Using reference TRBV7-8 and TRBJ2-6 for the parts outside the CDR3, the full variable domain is GAGVSQSPRYKVAKRGQDVALRCDPISGHVSLFWYQQALGQGPEFLTYFQNEAQLDKSGLPSDRFFAERPEGSVSTLKIQRTQQEDSAVYLCASSFMTVRFGANVLTFGAGSRLTVL.

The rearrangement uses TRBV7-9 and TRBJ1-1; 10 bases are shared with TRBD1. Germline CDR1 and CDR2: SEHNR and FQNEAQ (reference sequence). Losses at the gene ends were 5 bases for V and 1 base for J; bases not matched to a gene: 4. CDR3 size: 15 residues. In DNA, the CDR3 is TGTGCCAGCAGCAAGGGACAGGGGAAGAACACTGAAGCTTTCTTT. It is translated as CASSKGQGKNTEAFF.

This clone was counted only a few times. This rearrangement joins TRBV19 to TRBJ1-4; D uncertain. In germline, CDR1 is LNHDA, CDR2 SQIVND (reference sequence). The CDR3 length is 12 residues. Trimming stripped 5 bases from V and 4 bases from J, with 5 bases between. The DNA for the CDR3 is TGTGCCAGTAGTGCGGATAATGAAAAACTGTTTTTT. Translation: CASSADNEKLFF.

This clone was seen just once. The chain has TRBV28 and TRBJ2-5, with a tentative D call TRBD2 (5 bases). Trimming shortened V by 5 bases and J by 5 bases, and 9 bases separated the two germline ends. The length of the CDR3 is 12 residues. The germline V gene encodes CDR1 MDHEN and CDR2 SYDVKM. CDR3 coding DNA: TGTGCCAGCAGTGGTCCGGGGGAGACCCAGTACTTC. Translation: CASSGPGETQYF.

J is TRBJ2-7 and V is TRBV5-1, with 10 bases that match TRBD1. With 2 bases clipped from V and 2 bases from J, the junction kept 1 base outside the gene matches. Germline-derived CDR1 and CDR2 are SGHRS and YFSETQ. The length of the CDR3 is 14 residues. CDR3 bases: TGCGCCAGCAGCTTAGGACAGGGGGCCTACGAGCAGTACTTC. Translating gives CASSLGQGAYEQYF. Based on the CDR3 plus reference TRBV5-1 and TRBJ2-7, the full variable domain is KAGVTQTPRYLIKTRGQQVTLSCSPISGHRSVSWYQQTPGQGLQFLFEYFSETQRNKGNFPGRFSGRQFSNSRSEMNVSTLELGDSALYLCASSLGQGAYEQYFGPGTRLTVT.

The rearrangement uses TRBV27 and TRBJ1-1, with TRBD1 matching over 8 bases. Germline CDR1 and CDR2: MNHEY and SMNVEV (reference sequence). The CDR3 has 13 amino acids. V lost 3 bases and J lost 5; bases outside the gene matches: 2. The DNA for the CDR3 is TGTGCCAGCAGTTTCAACAGGGGGACTGAAGCTTTCTTT. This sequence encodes CASSFNRGTEAFF.

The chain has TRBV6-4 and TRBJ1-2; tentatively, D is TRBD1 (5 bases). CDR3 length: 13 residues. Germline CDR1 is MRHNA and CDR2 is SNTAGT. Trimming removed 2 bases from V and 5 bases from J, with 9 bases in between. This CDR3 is CASSDGTLYGYTF. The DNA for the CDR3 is TGTGCCAGCAGTGACGGGACGTTGTATGGCTACACCTTC.

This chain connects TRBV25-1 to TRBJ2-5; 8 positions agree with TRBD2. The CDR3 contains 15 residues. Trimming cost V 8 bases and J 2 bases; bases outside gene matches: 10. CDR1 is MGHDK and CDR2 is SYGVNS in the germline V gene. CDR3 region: CASHGKRGQQETQYF. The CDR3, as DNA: TGTGCCAGCCACGGGAAGCGGGGGCAACAAGAGACCCAGTACTTC.

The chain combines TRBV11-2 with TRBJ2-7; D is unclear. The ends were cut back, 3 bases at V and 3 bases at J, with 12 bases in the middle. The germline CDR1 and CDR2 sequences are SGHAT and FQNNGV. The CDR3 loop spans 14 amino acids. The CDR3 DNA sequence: TGTGCCAGCAGCTTTACTGCCGAAGTCTACGAGCAGTACTTC. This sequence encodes CASSFTAEVYEQYF.

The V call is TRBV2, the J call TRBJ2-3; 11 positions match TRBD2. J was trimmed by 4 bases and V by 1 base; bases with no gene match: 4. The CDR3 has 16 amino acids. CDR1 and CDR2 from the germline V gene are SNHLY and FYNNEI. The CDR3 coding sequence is TGTGCCAGCAGTGAAGTTATGACTAGCGGGGCAGATACGCAGTATTTT. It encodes CASSEVMTSGADTQYF.

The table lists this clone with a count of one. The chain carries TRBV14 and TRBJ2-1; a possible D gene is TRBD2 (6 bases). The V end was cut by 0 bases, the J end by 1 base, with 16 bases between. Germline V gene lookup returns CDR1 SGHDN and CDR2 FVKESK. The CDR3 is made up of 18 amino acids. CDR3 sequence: CASSQDRAGRDSYNEQFF. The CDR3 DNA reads TGTGCCAGCAGCCAAGATCGAGCCGGGAGAGATTCCTACAATGAGCAGTTCTTC.

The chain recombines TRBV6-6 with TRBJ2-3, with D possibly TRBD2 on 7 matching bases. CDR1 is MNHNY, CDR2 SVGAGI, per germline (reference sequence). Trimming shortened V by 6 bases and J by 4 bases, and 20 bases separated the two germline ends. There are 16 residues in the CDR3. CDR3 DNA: TGTGCCAGCAGGGTGGGAGGGAGGGGGATGGCAGATACGCAGTATTTT. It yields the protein CASRVGGRGMADTQYF.

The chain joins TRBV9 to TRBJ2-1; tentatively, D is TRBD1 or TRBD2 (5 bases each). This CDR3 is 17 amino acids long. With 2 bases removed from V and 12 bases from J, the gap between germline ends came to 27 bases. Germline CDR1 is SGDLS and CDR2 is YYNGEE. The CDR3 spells CASSVQSPGRLSGGQFF. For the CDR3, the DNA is TGTGCCAGCAGCGTCCAATCGCCGGGACGGCTTTCGGGTGGGCAGTTCTTC.

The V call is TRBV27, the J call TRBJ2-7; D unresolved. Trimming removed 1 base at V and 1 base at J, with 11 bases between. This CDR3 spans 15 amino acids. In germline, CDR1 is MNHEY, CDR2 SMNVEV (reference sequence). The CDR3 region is CASSLLHSLSYEQYF. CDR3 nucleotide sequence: TGTGCCAGCAGTTTATTGCATTCCCTTTCCTACGAGCAGTACTTC.

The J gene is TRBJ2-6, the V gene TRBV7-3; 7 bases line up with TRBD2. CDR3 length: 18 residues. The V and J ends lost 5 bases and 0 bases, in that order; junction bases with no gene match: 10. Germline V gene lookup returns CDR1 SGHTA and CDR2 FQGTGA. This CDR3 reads CASSPYAGDHSGANVLTF. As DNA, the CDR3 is TGTGCCAGCAGCCCGTATGCGGGAGACCACTCTGGGGCCAACGTCCTGACTTTC. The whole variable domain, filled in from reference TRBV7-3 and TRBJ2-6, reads GAGVSQTPSNKVTEKGKYVELRCDPISGHTALYWYRQSLGQGPEFLIYFQGTGAADDSGLPNDRFFAVRPEGSVSTLKIQRTERGDSAVYLCASSPYAGDHSGANVLTFGAGSRLTVL.

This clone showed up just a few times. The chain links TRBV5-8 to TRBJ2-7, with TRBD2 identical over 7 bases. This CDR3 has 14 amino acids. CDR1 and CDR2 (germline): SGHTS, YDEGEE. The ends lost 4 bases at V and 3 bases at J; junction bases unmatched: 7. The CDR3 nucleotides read TGTGCCAGCAGCCCGCGGGAGCTTATCTACGAGCAGTACTTC. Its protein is CASSPRELIYEQYF.

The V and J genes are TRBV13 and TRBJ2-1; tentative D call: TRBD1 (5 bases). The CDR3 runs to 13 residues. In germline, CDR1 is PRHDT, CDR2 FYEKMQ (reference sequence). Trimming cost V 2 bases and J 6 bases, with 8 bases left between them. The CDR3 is CASSLLQVNEQFF. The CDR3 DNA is TGTGCCAGCAGCTTATTACAGGTCAATGAGCAGTTCTTC. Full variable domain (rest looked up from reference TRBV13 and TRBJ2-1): AAGVIQSPRHLIKEKRETATLKCYPIPRHDTVYWYQQGPGQDPQFLISFYEKMQSDKGSIPDRFSAQQFSDYHSELNMSSLELGDSALYFCASSLLQVNEQFFGPGTRLTVL.

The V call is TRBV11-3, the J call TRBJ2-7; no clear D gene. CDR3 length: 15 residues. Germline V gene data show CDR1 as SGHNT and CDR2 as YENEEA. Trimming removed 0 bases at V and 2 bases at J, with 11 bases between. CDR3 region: CASSLDFGSPYEQYF. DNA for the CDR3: TGTGCCAGCAGCTTAGATTTCGGCAGCCCCTACGAGCAGTACTTC.

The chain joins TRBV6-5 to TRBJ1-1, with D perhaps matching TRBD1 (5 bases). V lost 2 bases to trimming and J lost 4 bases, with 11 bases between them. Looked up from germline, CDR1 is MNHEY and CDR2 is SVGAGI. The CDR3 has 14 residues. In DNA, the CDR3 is TGTGCCAGCAGTTACCACTCTGGGGGCACTGAAGCTTTCTTT. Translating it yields CASSYHSGGTEAFF.

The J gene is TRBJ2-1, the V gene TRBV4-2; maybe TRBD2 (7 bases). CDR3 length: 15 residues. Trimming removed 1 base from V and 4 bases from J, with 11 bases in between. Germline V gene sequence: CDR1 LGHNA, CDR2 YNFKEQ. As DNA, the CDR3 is TGTGCCAGCAGCCAAGGGGGGGGCGCGTACAATGAGCAGTTCTTC. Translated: CASSQGGGAYNEQFF.